This TCR beta chain originates from a study of T cell repertoires in cytomegalovirus infection. This clonotype was detected a few times. One entry per CDR3 protein, called by TCRdb with MiXCR from the reads. The sample carries about 400,000 distinct CDR3 sequences, around 18% recorded once. Sample: PBMCs. The sequence was collected from a human donor in good health (CMV status not recorded). Some clones in this sample may be carry-over from other donors' samples.

CDR3 amino acids: CASRSSGVPGELFF. DNA for the CDR3: TGTGCCAGTAGAAGTTCTGGGGTACCCGGGGAGCTGTTTTTT. The chain combines TRBV19 with TRBJ2-2; D not certain. The CDR3 contains 14 residues. V dropped 6 bases and J dropped 6 bases, with 14 bases sitting between them. The germline gives CDR1 LNHDA, CDR2 SQIVND (reference sequence).